The clone carrying this T cell receptor (beta chain) was counted between two and nine times. These data come from a study of patients and donors after allogeneic stem cell transplantation. TCRdb reprocessed the RT-PCR reads with MiXCR, giving one entry per CDR3 protein. This table has about a million distinct CDR3 sequences, roughly 18% appearing once. The CDR3 runs 12 residues. The germline V gene has CDR1 SQVTM and CDR2 ANQGSEA. V shed 2 bases and J 8 bases; nucleotides not matched to a gene: 4. Sequenced sample: blood, either unsorted or a sorted T cell fraction (not recorded which). This rearrangement joins TRBV29-1 to TRBJ1-1, with 8 bases that match TRBD1. This sequence was found in a human donor who was either an allogeneic HSCT recipient or a stem cell or donor lymphocyte infusion donor (not recorded which). It is not recorded whose cells these are; they may come from a transplant donor. The CDR3 DNA reads as TGCAGCGTTGAACAGGGGGCCTCGGAAGCTTTCTTT. Its translation is CSVEQGASEAFF.